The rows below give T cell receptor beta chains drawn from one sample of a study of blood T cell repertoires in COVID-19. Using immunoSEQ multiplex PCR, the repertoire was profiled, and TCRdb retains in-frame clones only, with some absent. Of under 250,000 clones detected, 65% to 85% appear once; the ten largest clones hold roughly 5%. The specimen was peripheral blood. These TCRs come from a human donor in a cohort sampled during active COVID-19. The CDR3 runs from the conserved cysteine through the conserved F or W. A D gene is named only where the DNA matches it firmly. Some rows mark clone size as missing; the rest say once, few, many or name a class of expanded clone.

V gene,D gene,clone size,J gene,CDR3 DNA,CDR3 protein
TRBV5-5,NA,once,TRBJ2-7,TGTGCCAGCAGCCCCGAAGCGGACAGTTTCTCCTACGAGCAGTACTTC,CASSPEADSFSYEQYF
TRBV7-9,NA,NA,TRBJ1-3,TGTGCCAGCAGCTCGCGATCTGGAAACACCATATATTTT,CASSSRSGNTIYF
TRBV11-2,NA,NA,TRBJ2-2,TGTGCCAGCAGCTTAGTAAACTTGGCGGTTGGGAACACCGGGGAGCTGTTTTTT,CASSLVNLAVGNTGELFF
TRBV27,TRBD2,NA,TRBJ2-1,TGTGCCAGCAGTCGACTCGAGGCCCGGGCTAGCGGGACATCCCCCAATGAGCAGTTCTTC,CASSRLEARASGTSPNEQFF
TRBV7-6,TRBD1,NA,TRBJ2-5,TGTGCCAGCAGCCTCGCGACAGGGATGGAGACCCAGTACTTC,CASSLATGMETQYF
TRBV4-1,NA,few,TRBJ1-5,TGCGCCAGCAGCCACCTTGGTTGGGGAGGAAATCAGCCCCAGCATTTT,CASSHLGWGGNQPQHF
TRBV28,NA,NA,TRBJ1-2,TGTGCCAGCAGTTTGGGAGATAATAACTATGGCTACACCTTC,CASSLGDNNYGYTF
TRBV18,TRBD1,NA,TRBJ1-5,TGTGCCAGCGCCCTCCTTGGCAGGGGGGATCAGCCCCAGCATTTT,CASALLGRGDQPQHF
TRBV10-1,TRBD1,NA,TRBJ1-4,TGCGCCAGCAGTGCGACAGGGGAAAAACTGTTTTTT,CASSATGEKLFF
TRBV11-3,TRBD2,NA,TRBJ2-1,TGTGCCAGCAGCTTAGATTCGGGACTAGCGGGATGGCAGTTCTTC,CASSLDSGLAGWQFF
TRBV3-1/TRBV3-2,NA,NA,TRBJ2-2,TGTGCCAGCAGTCAAGGAAGAGGGTCCGGGGAGCTGTTTTTT,CASSQGRGSGELFF
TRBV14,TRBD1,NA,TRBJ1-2,TGTGCCAGCAGCCAAGTCGGAGGGGGCTCTGGCTATGGCTACACCTTC,CASSQVGGGSGYGYTF
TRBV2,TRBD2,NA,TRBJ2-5,TGTGCCAGCAGTATCGAGCGGGAGGTGGGGACCCAGTACTTC,CASSIEREVGTQYF
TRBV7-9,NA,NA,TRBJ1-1,TGTGCCAGCAGCCCGTCAGGAAGTGAAGCTTTCTTT,CASSPSGSEAFF
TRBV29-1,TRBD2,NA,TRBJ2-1,TGCAGCGTTGCCGTGCGGGAGGATTCCCATGAGCAGTTCTTC,CSVAVREDSHEQFF
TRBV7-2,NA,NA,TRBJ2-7,TGTGCCAGCAGCCTCGGACAGTTGGCCTACGAGCAGTACTTC,CASSLGQLAYEQYF